Below, one T cell receptor (beta chain) is given with its context. The antigen remains unidentified. This sample was included in a study of cytomegalovirus exposure and HLA in healthy donors. Overall study: Genotyping showed less than 85% of hundreds of donors falling in the Caucasian-associated ancestry cluster. Study-wide results and caveats: A further, later analysis showed that HLA-associated TCR beta chains (compared with equally common others) were more clonally expanded. In vitro work confirmed that a few CMV-associated chains recognize CMV antigens. Overall, approximately 150 TCR beta chains were annotated as cytomegalovirus-associated.

A multiplex PCR was run with 60 Vbeta primers and 13 Jbeta primers. Method: immunoSEQ multiplex PCR; TCRdb's copy keeps in-frame clones and lacks some. The data contain fewer than 200,000 clones, 84% of them seen just once; the ten biggest clones take up under 1.1%. Germline CDR1 MNHEY, CDR2 SVGAGI. V lost 0 bases to trimming and J lost 10 bases, with 6 bases between them. The CDR3 runs to 12 residues. Source material: PBMCs. The source of this sequence is a man aged 25 to 45 in good health and CMV-seronegative. V usage is TRBV6-5 and J usage is TRBJ2-2; no firm D call. The DNA for the CDR3 is TGTGCCAGCAGTTACTCCGGAGTGGAGCTGTTTTTT. Its translation: CASSYSGVELFF.